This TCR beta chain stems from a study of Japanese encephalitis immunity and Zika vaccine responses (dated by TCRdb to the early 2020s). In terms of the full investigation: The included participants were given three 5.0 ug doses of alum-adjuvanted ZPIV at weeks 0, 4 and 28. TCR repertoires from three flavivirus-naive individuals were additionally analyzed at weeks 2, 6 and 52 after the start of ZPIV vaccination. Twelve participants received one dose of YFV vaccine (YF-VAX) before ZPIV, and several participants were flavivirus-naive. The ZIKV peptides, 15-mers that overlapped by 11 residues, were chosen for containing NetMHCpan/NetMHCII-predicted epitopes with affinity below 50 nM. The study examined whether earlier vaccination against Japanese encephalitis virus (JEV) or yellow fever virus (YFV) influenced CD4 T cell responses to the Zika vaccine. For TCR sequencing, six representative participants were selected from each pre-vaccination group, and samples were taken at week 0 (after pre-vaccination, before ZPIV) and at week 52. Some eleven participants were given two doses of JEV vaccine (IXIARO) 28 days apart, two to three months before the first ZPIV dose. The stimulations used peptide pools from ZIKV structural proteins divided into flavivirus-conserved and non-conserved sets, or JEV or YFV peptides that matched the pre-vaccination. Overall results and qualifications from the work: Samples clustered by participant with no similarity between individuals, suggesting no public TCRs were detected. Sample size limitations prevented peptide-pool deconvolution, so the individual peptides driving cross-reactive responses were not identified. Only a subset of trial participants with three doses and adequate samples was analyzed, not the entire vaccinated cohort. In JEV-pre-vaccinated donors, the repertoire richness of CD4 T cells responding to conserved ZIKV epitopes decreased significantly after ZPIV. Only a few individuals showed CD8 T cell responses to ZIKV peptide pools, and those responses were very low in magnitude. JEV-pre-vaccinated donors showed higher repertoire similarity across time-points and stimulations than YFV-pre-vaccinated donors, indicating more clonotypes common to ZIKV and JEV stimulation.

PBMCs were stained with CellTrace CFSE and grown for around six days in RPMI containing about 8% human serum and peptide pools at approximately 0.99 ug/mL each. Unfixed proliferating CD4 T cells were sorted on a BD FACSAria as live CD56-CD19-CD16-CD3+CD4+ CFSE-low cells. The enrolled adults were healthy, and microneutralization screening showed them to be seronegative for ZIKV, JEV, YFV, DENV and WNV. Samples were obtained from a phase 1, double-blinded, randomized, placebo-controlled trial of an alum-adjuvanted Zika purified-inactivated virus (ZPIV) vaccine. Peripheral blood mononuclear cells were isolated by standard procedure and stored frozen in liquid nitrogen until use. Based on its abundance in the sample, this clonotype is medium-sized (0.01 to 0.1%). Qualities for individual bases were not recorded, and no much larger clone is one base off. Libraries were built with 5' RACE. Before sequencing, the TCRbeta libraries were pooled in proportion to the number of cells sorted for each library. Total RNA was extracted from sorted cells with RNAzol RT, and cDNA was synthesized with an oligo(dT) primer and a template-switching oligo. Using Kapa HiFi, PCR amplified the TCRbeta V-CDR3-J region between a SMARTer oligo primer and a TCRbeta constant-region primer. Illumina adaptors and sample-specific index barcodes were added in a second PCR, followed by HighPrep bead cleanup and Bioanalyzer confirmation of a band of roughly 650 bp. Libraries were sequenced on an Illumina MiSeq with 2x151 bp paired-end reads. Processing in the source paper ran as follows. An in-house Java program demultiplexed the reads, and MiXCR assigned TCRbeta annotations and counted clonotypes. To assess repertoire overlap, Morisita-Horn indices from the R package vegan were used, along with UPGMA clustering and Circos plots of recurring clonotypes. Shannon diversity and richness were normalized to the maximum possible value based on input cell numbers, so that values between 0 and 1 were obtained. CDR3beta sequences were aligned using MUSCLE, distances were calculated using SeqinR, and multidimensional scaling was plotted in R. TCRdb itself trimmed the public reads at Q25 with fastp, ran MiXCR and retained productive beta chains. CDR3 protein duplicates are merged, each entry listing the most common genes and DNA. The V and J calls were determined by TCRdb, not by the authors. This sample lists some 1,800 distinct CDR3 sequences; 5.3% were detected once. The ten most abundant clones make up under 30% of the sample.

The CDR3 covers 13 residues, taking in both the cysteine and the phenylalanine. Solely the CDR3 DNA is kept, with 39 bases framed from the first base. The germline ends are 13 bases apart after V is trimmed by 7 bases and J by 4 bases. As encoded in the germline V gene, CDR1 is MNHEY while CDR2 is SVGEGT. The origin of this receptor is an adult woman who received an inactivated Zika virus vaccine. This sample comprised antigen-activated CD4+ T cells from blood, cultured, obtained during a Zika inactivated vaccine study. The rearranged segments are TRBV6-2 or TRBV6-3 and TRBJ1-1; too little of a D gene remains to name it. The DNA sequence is TGTGCCAGCACCGCGGATGGGCTCACTGAAGCTTTCTTT. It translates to CASTADGLTEAFF.